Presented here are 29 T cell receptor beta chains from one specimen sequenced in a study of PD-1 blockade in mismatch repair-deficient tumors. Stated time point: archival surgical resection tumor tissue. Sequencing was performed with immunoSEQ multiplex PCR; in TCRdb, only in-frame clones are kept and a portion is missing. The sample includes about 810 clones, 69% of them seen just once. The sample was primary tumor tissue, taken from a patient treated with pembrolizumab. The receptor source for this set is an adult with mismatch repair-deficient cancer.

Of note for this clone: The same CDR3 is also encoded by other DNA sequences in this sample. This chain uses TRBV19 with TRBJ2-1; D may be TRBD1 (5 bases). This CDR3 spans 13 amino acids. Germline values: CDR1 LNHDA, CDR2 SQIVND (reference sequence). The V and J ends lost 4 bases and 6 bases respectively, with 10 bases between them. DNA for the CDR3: TGTGCCAGTAGTACAAAGGGGCCCAATGAGCAGTTCTTC. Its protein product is CASSTKGPNEQFF. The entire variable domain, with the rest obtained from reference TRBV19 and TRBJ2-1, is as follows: DGGITQSPKYLFRKEGQNVTLSCEQNLNHDAMYWYRQDPGQGLRLIYYSQIVNDFQKGDIAEGYSVSREKKESFPLTVTSAQKNPTAFYLCASSTKGPNEQFFGPGTRLTVL.

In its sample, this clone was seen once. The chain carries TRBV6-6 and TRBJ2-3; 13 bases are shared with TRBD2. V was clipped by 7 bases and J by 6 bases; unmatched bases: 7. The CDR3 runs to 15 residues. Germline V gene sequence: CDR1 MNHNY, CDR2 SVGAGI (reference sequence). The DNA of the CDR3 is TGTGCCAGCACTCTGGGACTAGCGGGATTCGATACGCAGTATTTT. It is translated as CASTLGLAGFDTQYF.

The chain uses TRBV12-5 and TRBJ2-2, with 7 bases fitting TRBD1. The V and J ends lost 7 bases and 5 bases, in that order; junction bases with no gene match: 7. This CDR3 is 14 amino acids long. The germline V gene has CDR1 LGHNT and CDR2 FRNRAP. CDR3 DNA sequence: TGTGCTAGTGAGAAGGGACAGTTGACCGGGGAGCTGTTTTTT. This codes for CASEKGQLTGELFF.

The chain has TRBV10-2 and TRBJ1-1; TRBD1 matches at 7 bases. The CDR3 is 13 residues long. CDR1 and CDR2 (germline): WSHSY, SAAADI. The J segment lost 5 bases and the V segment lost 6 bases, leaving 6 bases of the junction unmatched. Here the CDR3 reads CASRLDRRTEAFF. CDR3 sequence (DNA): TGCGCCAGCAGACTGGACAGGAGGACTGAAGCTTTCTTT.

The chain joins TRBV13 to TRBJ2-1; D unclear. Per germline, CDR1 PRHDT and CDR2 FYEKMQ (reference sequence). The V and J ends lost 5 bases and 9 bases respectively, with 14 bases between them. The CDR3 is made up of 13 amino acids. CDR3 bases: TGTGCCAGCAGCCCGAACGACTCTGGTGAGCAGTTCTTC. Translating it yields CASSPNDSGEQFF.

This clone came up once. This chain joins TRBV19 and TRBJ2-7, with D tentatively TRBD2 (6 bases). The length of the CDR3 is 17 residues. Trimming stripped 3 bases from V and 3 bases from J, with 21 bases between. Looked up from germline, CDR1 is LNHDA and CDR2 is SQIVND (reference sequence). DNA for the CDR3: TGTGCCAGTAGTATGAGCGGCGGTGGGACTTCCTTCTACGAGCAGTACTTC. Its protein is CASSMSGGGTSFYEQYF.

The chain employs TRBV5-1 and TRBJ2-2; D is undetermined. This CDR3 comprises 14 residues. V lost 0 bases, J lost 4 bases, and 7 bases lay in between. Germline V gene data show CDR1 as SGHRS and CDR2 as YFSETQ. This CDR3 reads CASSLVQTTGELFF. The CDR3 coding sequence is TGCGCCAGCAGCTTGGTACAGACCACCGGGGAGCTGTTTTTT. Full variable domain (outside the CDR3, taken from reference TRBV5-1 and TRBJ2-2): KAGVTQTPRYLIKTRGQQVTLSCSPISGHRSVSWYQQTPGQGLQFLFEYFSETQRNKGNFPGRFSGRQFSNSRSEMNVSTLELGDSALYLCASSLVQTTGELFFGEGSRLTVL.

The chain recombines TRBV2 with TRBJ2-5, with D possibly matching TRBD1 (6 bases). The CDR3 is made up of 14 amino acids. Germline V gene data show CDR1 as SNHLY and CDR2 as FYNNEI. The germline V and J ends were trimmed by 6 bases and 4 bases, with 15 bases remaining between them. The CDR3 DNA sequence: TGTGCCAGCAGGGATACAGGGTTCGGAGAGACCCAGTACTTC. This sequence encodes CASRDTGFGETQYF.

CDR3 DNA sequence: TGTGCCAGCAGCTTGGGGACAGGATATGGCTACACCTTC. It codes for CASSLGTGYGYTF. V and J are TRBV7-9 and TRBJ1-2; 8 nucleotides agree with TRBD1. The CDR3 runs to 13 residues. Germline trimming cut 3 bases from V and 5 bases from J; bases unmatched to any gene: 2. Germline V gene sequence: CDR1 SEHNR, CDR2 FQNEAQ (reference sequence).

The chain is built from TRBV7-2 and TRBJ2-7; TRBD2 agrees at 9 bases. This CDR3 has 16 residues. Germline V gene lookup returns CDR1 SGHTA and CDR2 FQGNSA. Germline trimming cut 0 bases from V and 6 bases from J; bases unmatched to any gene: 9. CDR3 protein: CASSLAWAGGPSEQYF. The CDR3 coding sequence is TGTGCCAGCAGCTTAGCCTGGGCGGGAGGGCCGAGCGAGCAGTACTTC.

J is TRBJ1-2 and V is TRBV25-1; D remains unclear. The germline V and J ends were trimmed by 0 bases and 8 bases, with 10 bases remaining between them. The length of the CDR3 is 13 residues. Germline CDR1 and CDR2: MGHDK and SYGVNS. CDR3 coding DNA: TGTGCCAGCAGTGAATACGCCGGCTTCGGCTACACCTTC. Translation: CASSEYAGFGYTF.

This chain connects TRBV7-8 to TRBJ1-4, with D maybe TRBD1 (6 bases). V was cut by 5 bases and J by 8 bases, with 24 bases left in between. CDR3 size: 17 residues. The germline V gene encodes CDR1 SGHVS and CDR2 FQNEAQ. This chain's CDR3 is CASSERGGGRSREKLFF. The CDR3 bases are TGTGCCAGCAGCGAGAGGGGGGGCGGGAGGTCAAGGGAAAAACTGTTTTTT.

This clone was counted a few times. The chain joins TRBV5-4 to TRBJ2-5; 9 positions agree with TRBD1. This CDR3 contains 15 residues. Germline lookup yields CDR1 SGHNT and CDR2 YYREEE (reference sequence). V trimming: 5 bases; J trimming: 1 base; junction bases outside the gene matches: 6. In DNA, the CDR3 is TGTGCCAGCAGAACCGGGACAGGGCCCCAAGAGACCCAGTACTTC. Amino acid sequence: CASRTGTGPQETQYF.

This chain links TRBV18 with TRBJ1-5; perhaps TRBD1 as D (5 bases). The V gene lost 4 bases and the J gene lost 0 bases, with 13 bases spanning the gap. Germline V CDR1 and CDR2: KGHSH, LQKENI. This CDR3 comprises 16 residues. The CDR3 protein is CASSQWGPYSNQPQHF. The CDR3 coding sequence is TGTGCCAGCTCACAATGGGGACCGTATAGCAATCAGCCCCAGCATTTT. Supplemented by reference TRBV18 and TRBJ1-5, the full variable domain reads NAGVMQNPRHLVRRRGQEARLRCSPMKGHSHVYWYRQLPEEGLKFMVYLQKENIIDESGMPKERFSAEFPKEGPSILRIQQVVRGDSAAYFCASSQWGPYSNQPQHFGDGTRLSIL.

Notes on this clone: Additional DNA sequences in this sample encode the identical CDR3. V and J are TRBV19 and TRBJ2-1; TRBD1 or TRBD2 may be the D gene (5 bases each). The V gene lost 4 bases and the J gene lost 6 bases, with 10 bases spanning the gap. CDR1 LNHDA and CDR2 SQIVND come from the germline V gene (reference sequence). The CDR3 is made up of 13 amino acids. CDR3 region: CASSTKGPNEQFF. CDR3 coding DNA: TGTGCCAGTAGTACAAAGGGACCCAATGAGCAGTTCTTC. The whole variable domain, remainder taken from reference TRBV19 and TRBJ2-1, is DGGITQSPKYLFRKEGQNVTLSCEQNLNHDAMYWYRQDPGQGLRLIYYSQIVNDFQKGDIAEGYSVSREKKESFPLTVTSAQKNPTAFYLCASSTKGPNEQFFGPGTRLTVL.

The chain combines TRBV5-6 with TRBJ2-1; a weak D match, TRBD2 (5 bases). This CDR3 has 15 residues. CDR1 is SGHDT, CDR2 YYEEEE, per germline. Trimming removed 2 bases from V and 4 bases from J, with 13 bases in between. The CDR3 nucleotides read TGTGCCAGCAGCTTAGGACTTACCGTTTACAATGAGCAGTTCTTC. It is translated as CASSLGLTVYNEQFF.

For the CDR3, the DNA is TGTGCCAGCAGGGCTGCGGAGGCCGAGGAGCTGTTTTTT. The encoded protein is CASRAAEAEELFF. This rearrangement joins TRBV6-1 to TRBJ2-2; the D gene is possibly TRBD2 (5 bases). This CDR3 has 13 amino acids. Germline V gene sequence: CDR1 MNHNS, CDR2 SASEGT. V was trimmed by 6 bases and J by 10 bases, leaving 15 bases between them.

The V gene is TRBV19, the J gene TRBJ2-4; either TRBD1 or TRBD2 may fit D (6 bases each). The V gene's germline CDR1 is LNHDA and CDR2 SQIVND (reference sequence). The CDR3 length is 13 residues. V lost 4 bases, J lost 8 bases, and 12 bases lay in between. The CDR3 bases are TGTGCCAGTAGTAAGGAGGGGGAGGACATTCAGTACTTC. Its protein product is CASSKEGEDIQYF.

CDR3 coding DNA: TGTGCCAGCAGCTCACGGACAGGGAATGAAAAACTGTTTTTT. Amino acids: CASSSRTGNEKLFF. The chain joins TRBV13 to TRBJ1-4, with TRBD1 identical over 8 bases. Germline CDR1 PRHDT, CDR2 FYEKMQ (reference sequence). V lost 4 bases to trimming and J lost 5 bases; unmatched junction nucleotides: 3. The CDR3 is made up of 14 amino acids.

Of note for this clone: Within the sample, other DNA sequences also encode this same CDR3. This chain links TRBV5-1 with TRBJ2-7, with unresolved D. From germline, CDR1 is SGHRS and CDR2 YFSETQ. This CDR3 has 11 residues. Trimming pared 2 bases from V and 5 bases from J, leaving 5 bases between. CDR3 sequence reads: CASSFKDEQYF. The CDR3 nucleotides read TGCGCCAGCAGCTTCAAGGACGAGCAGTACTTC.

The CDR3 sequence is CASSVGEGPYEQYF. DNA of the CDR3: TGTGCCAGCAGCGTAGGGGAGGGACCCTACGAGCAGTACTTC. The V and J genes are TRBV9 and TRBJ2-7; 7 bases map to TRBD2. The V segment lost 0 bases and the J segment 2 bases; nucleotides outside the gene matches: 2. This CDR3 is built from 14 residues. The germline V gene has CDR1 SGDLS and CDR2 YYNGEE. The variable domain in full, completed from reference TRBV9 and TRBJ2-7, reads DSGVTQTPKHLITATGQRVTLRCSPRSGDLSVYWYQQSLDQGLQFLIQYYNGEERAKGNILERFSAQQFPDLHSELNLSSLELGDSALYFCASSVGEGPYEQYFGPGTRLTVT.

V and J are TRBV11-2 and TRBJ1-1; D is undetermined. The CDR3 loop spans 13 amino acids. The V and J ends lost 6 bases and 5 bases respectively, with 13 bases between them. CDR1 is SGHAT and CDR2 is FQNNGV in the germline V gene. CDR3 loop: CASSTDVGTEAFF. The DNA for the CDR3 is TGTGCCAGCAGTACCGACGTGGGGACTGAAGCTTTCTTT. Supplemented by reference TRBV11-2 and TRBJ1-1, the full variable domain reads EAGVAQSPRYKIIEKRQSVAFWCNPISGHATLYWYQQILGQGPKLLIQFQNNGVVDDSQLPKDRFSAERLKGVDSTLKIQPAKLEDSAVYLCASSTDVGTEAFFGQGTRLTVV.

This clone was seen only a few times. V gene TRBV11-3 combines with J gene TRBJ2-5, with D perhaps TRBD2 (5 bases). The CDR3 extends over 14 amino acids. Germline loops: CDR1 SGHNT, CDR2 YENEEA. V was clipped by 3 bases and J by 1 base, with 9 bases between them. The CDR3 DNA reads TGTGCCAGCAGCTTGCGGGTGATCCAAGAGACCCAGTACTTC. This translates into CASSLRVIQETQYF.

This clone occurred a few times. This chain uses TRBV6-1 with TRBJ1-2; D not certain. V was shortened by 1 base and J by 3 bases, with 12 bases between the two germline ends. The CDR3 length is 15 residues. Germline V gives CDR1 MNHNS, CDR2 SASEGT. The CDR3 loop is CASSEVMRRDYGYTF. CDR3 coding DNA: TGTGCCAGCAGTGAAGTAATGAGGAGGGACTATGGCTACACCTTC.

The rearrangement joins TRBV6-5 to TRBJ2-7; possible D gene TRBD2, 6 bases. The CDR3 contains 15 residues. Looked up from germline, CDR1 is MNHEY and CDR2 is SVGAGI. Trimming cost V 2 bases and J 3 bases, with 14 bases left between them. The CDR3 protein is CASSYVEGSFYEQYF. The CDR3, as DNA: TGTGCCAGCAGTTACGTGGAGGGAAGTTTCTACGAGCAGTACTTC.

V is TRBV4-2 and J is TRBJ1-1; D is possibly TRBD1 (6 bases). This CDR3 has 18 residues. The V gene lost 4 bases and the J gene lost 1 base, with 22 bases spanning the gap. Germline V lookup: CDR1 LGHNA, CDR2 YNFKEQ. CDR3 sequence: CASSPGRGGVGTNTEAFF. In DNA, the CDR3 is TGTGCCAGCAGCCCCGGGCGGGGGGGCGTTGGGACGAACACTGAAGCTTTCTTT.

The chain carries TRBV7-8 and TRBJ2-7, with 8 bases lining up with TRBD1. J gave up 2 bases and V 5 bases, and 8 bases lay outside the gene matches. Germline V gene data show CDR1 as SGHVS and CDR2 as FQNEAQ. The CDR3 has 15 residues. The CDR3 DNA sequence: TGTGCCAGCAGCCCCCCCCGGGACAGGACCTACGAGCAGTACTTC. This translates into CASSPPRDRTYEQYF.

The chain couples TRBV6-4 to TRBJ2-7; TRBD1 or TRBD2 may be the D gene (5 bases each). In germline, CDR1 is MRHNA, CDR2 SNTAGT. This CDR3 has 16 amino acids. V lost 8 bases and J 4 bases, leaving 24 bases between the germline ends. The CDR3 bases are TGTGCCAGCCGACCGAGTCGACAGCGGAATTTATACGAGCAGTACTTC. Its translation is CASRPSRQRNLYEQYF.

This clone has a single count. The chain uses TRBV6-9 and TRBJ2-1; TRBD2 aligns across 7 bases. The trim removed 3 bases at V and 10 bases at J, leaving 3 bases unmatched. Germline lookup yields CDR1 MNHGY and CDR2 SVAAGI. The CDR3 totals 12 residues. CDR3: CASSYGGKEQFF. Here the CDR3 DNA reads TGTGCCAGCAGTTACGGGGGGAAGGAGCAGTTCTTC.